The present T cell receptor beta chain was sequenced within a study of blood T cell repertoires in COVID-19. Overall study: Whether acute or convalescent, the COVID-19 samples came from the United States, Italy and Spain. Sources were T cells, B-cell-depleted T cells, or PBMCs; the material itself was cDNA or gDNA.

Enrolled during active infection, Seattle patients were then followed longitudinally. The V and J ends lost 6 bases and 8 bases respectively, with 10 bases between them. The CDR3 length is 11 residues. The V gene's germline CDR1 is MDHEN and CDR2 SYDVKM. In the original workflow: Nucleated cell counts were estimated from reference gene primer amplification. This table comes from immunoSEQ multiplex PCR, and its TCRdb copy is limited to in-frame clones, with some not included. V, J and clone size reflect that table, while D and trimming were determined from the DNA. The profile shows some 270,000 clones, roughly 84% of them singletons.

The rearrangement links TRBV28 to TRBJ1-2, with a tentative D call TRBD1 (6 bases). The material sequenced was peripheral blood. This TCR was sampled from a human donor with COVID-19, enrolled during active disease. The donor label of this sample is uncertain. CDR3 DNA: TGTGCCAGCAGGTGGACAGTCGGCTACACCTTC. Protein sequence: CASRWTVGYTF.